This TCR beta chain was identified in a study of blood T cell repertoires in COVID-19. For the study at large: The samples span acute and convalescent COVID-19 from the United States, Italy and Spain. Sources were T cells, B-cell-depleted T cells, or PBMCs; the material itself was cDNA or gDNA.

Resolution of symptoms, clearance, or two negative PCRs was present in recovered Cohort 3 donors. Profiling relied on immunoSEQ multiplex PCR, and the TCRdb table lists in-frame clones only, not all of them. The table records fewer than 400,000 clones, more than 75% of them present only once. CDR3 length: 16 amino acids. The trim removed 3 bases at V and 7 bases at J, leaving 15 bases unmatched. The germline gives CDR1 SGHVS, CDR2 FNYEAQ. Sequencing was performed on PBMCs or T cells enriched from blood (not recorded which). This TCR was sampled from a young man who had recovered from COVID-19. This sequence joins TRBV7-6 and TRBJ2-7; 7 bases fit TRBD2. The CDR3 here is CASSLAGRGGLGEQYF. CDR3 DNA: TGTGCCAGCAGCTTGGCTGGGAGGGGAGGATTGGGGGAGCAGTACTTC.